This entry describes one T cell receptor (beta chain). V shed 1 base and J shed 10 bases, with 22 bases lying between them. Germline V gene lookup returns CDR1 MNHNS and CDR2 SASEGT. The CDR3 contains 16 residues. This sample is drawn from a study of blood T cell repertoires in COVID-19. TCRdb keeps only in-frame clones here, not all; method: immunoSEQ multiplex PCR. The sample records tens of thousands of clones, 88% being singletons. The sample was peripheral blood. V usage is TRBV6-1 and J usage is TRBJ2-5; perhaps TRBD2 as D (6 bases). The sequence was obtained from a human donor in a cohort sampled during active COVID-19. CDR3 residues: CASSEGRESSGLSQYF. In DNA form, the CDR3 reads TGTGCCAGCAGTGAAGGAAGGGAGAGTAGCGGTCTCAGCCAGTACTTC.